The clone carrying this TCR beta chain was seen many times. This entry comes from a study of spatial heterogeneity in lung cancer. Study-wide context: In the raw reads, each unique TCR and UMI combination was present more than ten times on average.

TCRdb reprocessed the 5' RACE reads with MiXCR, giving one entry per CDR3 protein. The sample has about 39,000 distinct CDR3 sequences; approximately 3.1% are singletons. Germline-derived CDR1 and CDR2 are MNHEY and SVGAGI. The CDR3 is 14 amino acids. With 7 bases clipped from V and 2 bases from J, the junction kept 6 bases outside the gene matches. As to time point: sample taken at primary tumor resection. Samples were obtained from about 72 donors, all untreated early-stage non-small cell lung cancer patients. Extraction of whole RNA from tumor, nontumor lung or frozen PBMC preceded unsorted sequencing.

The gene calls are TRBV6-5 and TRBJ1-2; TRBD1 matches 8 bases. The sample here was normal lung tissue next to the tumor, taken at surgery. This TCR was recovered from a male donor with early-stage non-small cell lung cancer. The CDR3: CASKSGQGNYGYTF. The CDR3 DNA reads as TGTGCCAGCAAATCCGGACAGGGCAACTATGGCTACACCTTC.